The clone carrying this TCR beta chain was seen only once. Its antigen is not known. The CDR3 covers 12 residues. V was cut by 3 bases and J by 8 bases, with 6 bases left in between. Per the germline V gene, CDR1 is SGDLS and CDR2 is YYNGEE. The data derive from a study of T cell responses to AZD1222 COVID-19 vaccine. The assay was immunoSEQ multiplex PCR, and TCRdb's table has in-frame clones only and misses some. The sample lists 95,000 to 150,000 clones; about 89% were seen once. Study-level points and caveats: As reported, nearly half of all spike-specific TCRs target variant regions that are unmutated. The study found Spike-specific TCR breadth and depth rose after two AZD1222 doses. The donor group comprised mostly white British people and more females; the analysis possibly underestimated clonal diversity. After the peak T cell response, and only then, were repertoires sampled.

The sequence came from an adult in good health. The source material was peripheral blood, sampled on day 0 of AZD1222 vaccination. The rearrangement links TRBV9 to TRBJ1-6; D call uncertain. The CDR3 DNA reads as TGTGCCAGCAGCGCCGGAGATTCACCCCTCCACTTT. Its translation: CASSAGDSPLHF. The variable domain in full, completed from reference TRBV9 and TRBJ1-6, reads DSGVTQTPKHLITATGQRVTLRCSPRSGDLSVYWYQQSLDQGLQFLIQYYNGEERAKGNILERFSAQQFPDLHSELNLSSLELGDSALYFCASSAGDSPLHFGNGTRLTVT.